This T cell receptor beta chain was sequenced during a study of blood T cell repertoires in COVID-19. Unmatched junction bases numbered 8, after V lost 5 bases and J lost 5 bases. CDR3 size: 16 residues. Germline lookup yields CDR1 ENHRY and CDR2 SYGVKD. The authors' processing: Nucleated cell counts were estimated from reference gene primer amplification. Clones were read by immunoSEQ multiplex PCR, and TCRdb kept only the in-frame ones, dropping some. Clone size and V and J calls were adopted from that table, with D and trimming inferred from the DNA. This sample has 200,000 to 250,000 clones, with around 84% found just once.

This TCR came from a human donor in a cohort sampled during active COVID-19. The chain links TRBV10-3 to TRBJ2-7; 14 nucleotides agree with TRBD2. The sample taken for sequencing was peripheral blood. CDR3 loop: CAISQTSGRASDEQYF. Here the CDR3 DNA reads TGTGCCATCAGTCAGACTAGCGGGAGGGCTTCAGACGAGCAGTACTTC.